The 21 T cell receptor beta chains below all came from one sample that was sequenced in a study of radiation and T cells in renal cell carcinoma. Time point here: blood 4 weeks post-SBRT, at nephrectomy. Documented treatment: 15 Gy SBRT to primary tumor, nephrectomy 4 weeks later. This table comes from immunoSEQ multiplex PCR, and its TCRdb copy is limited to in-frame clones, with some not included. The sample records about 90,000 clones, about 82% being singletons. The source was blood, collected from a patient whose treatment included radiotherapy and nephrectomy. These receptors were obtained from a man aged 45 to 65 with renal cell carcinoma.

The chain is built from TRBV4-3 and TRBJ1-2, with D hard to call. The germline gives CDR1 LGHNA, CDR2 YSLEER. This CDR3 contains 14 residues. The V gene lost 4 bases and the J gene lost 4 bases, with 13 bases spanning the gap. The CDR3 spells CASSRDTNGYGYTF. The DNA for the CDR3 is TGCGCCAGCAGCCGCGATACGAACGGCTATGGCTACACCTTC.

The chain is built from TRBV28 and TRBJ1-2, with D tentatively TRBD1 (5 bases). CDR3 size: 16 residues. Germline V CDR1 and CDR2: MDHEN, SYDVKM. V lost 5 bases, J lost 0 bases, and 16 bases lay in between. The CDR3 sequence: CASSTQGAPSNYGYTF. CDR3 in DNA: TGTGCCAGCAGTACCCAGGGCGCCCCCTCTAACTATGGCTACACCTTC.

The chain has TRBV30 and TRBJ1-1, with D perhaps matching TRBD1 (5 bases). From germline, CDR1 is GTSNPN and CDR2 SVGIG (reference sequence). Trimming removed 1 base at V and 3 bases at J, with 9 bases between. CDR3 length: 13 residues. CDR3 coding DNA: TGTGCCTGGAGTGCCACGGGGGACACTGAAGCTTTCTTT. It specifies CAWSATGDTEAFF.

This chain links TRBV6-5 with TRBJ2-5; 12 positions match TRBD2. The J call may be faulty, since TRBJ2-7 better matches the DNA end. This CDR3 comprises 15 residues. Germline loops: CDR1 MNHEY, CDR2 SVGAGI. The CDR3 sequence is CASSITGTSGYEQYF. CDR3 coding DNA: TGTGCCAGCAGCATTACCGGGACTAGCGGGTACGAGCAGTACTTC.

This clone showed up just a few times. This sequence joins TRBV18 and TRBJ2-7, with TRBD2 matching over 8 bases. Losses at the gene ends were 2 bases for V and 2 bases for J; bases not matched to a gene: 11. The CDR3 is 17 residues long. Germline V gene data show CDR1 as KGHSH and CDR2 as LQKENI. CDR3 protein: CASSPNTGSGGAYEQYF. CDR3 nucleotide sequence: TGTGCCAGCTCACCAAACACAGGGTCCGGGGGGGCCTACGAGCAGTACTTC. Drawing the rest from reference TRBV18 and TRBJ2-7, the complete variable domain is NAGVMQNPRHLVRRRGQEARLRCSPMKGHSHVYWYRQLPEEGLKFMVYLQKENIIDESGMPKERFSAEFPKEGPSILRIQQVVRGDSAAYFCASSPNTGSGGAYEQYFGPGTRLTVT.

The chain carries TRBV7-6 and TRBJ2-7; 12 nucleotides match TRBD2. The germline V gene has CDR1 SGHVS and CDR2 FNYEAQ. This CDR3 has 16 amino acids. V shed 2 bases and J 2 bases; nucleotides not matched to a gene: 4. The DNA of the CDR3 is TGTGCCAGCAGCTTAAGGACTAGCGGGGCGACCTACGAGCAGTACTTC. This translates into CASSLRTSGATYEQYF.

This CDR3 reads CASSWGQGEETQYF. The DNA for the CDR3 is TGTGCCAGCAGTTGGGGACAGGGGGAAGAGACCCAGTACTTC. This sequence joins TRBV27 and TRBJ2-5; TRBD1 agrees at 11 bases. V shed 4 bases and J 3 bases; nucleotides not matched to a gene: 1. In germline, CDR1 is MNHEY, CDR2 SMNVEV (reference sequence). The CDR3 extends over 14 amino acids.

The rearrangement uses TRBV5-4 and TRBJ2-3; D gene ambiguous. The CDR3 consists of 14 residues. V lost 5 bases to trimming and J lost 1 base, with 11 bases between them. Germline CDR1 SGHNT, CDR2 YYREEE (reference sequence). The CDR3 sequence is CASRRVLGTDTQYF. CDR3 in DNA: TGTGCCAGCAGAAGAGTCTTGGGCACAGATACGCAGTATTTT.

The rearrangement joins TRBV2 to TRBJ2-7; maybe TRBD1 (5 bases). Looked up from germline, CDR1 is SNHLY and CDR2 is FYNNEI. CDR3 length equals 12 residues. V lost 6 bases and J 2 bases, leaving 8 bases between the germline ends. The CDR3 DNA sequence: TGTGCCAGCAGAGACAGTCCCTACGAGCAGTACTTC. It specifies CASRDSPYEQYF.

This chain connects TRBV28 to TRBJ2-1, with 9 bases matching TRBD2. The CDR3 runs to 13 residues. V shed 6 bases, J shed 10 bases, and the junction held 7 bases outside the gene matches. In germline, CDR1 is MDHEN, CDR2 SYDVKM. The CDR3 bases are TGTGCCAGCAGACCGGGACTAGCACGGGAGCAGTTCTTC. It is translated as CASRPGLAREQFF.

This clone has just a few counts. The chain combines TRBV6-5 with TRBJ2-2; perhaps TRBD1 as D (7 bases). The CDR3 is 14 amino acids. Germline CDR1 reads MNHEY; CDR2 reads SVGAGI. The ends were cut back, 5 bases at V and 7 bases at J, with 14 bases in the middle. CDR3 region: CASSPSRGDGELFF. CDR3 bases: TGTGCCAGCAGTCCCTCCAGGGGGGACGGGGAGCTGTTTTTT.

This sequence joins TRBV29-1 and TRBJ2-5, with 9 nucleotides matching TRBD1. The CDR3 length is 19 residues. Germline CDR1 SQVTM, CDR2 ANQGSEA. After removal of 6 bases from V and 2 bases from J, the junction contained 22 bases not matched to a gene. The CDR3 DNA reads TGCAGCGTGGCCGGGACAGGGAAACGGGCACGACCGGGGCAAGAGACCCAGTACTTC. The encoded protein is CSVAGTGKRARPGQETQYF.

This clone was recorded at least ten times. This sequence joins TRBV5-8 and TRBJ2-1; D not certain. Germline values: CDR1 SGHTS, CDR2 YDEGEE. The V end was cut by 4 bases, the J end by 7 bases, with 9 bases between. This CDR3 spans 12 amino acids. In DNA form, the CDR3 reads TGTGCCAGCAGCAACTATCAAAATGAGCAGTTCTTC. It codes for CASSNYQNEQFF.

V usage is TRBV5-4 and J usage is TRBJ2-2, with D unclear. The CDR3 covers 14 residues. Germline V gene lookup returns CDR1 SGHNT and CDR2 YYREEE (reference sequence). Deletions cut 2 bases from V and 0 bases from J, with 5 bases between. The CDR3 loop reads CASSFPSNTGELFF. CDR3 sequence (DNA): TGTGCCAGCAGCTTCCCATCGAACACCGGGGAGCTGTTTTTT.

The chain employs TRBV7-9 and TRBJ1-5; D call uncertain. This CDR3 comprises 13 residues. Trimming shortened V by 2 bases and J by 1 base, and 3 bases separated the two germline ends. The germline V gene has CDR1 SEHNR and CDR2 FQNEAQ (reference sequence). As DNA, the CDR3 is TGTGCCAGCAGCTTATTAAGCAATCAGCCCCAGCATTTT. Translated, it gives CASSLLSNQPQHF.

V gene TRBV4-2 combines with J gene TRBJ1-3; D is possibly TRBD1 (6 bases). The CDR3 is made up of 17 amino acids. Trimming pared 2 bases from V and 0 bases from J, leaving 14 bases between. Germline CDR1 reads LGHNA; CDR2 reads YNFKEQ. CDR3 amino acids: CASSQPPTGYSGNTIYF. CDR3 nucleotides: TGTGCCAGCAGCCAACCTCCGACAGGCTACTCTGGAAACACCATATATTTT.

V and J are TRBV30 and TRBJ2-1; 10 bases fit TRBD2. The V segment lost 3 bases and the J segment 7 bases; nucleotides outside the gene matches: 21. The CDR3 is 19 amino acids. Germline CDR1 GTSNPN, CDR2 SVGIG (reference sequence). The CDR3 DNA reads TGTGCCTGGAGGCCCCCCCAGCGGGAGGGCCCCTTTGTTTCGAATGAGCAGTTCTTC. It encodes CAWRPPQREGPFVSNEQFF.

The CDR3 spells CASSGPVGGYTF. The CDR3, as DNA: TGTGCCAGTAGTGGGCCCGTGGGGGGCTACACCTTC. The V gene is TRBV19, the J gene TRBJ1-2; unclear D gene. The germline V gene encodes CDR1 LNHDA and CDR2 SQIVND (reference sequence). The CDR3 runs 12 residues. The germline V and J ends were trimmed by 5 bases and 8 bases, with 12 bases remaining between them.

V usage is TRBV18 and J usage is TRBJ2-7; no reliable D call. Trimming pared 0 bases from V and 2 bases from J, leaving 8 bases between. The CDR3 consists of 14 residues. Germline loops: CDR1 KGHSH, CDR2 LQKENI. CDR3 region: CASSPPSQAYEQYF. The CDR3 coding sequence is TGTGCCAGCTCACCACCTAGTCAGGCCTACGAGCAGTACTTC.

V is TRBV6-1 and J is TRBJ2-1; D call uncertain. The CDR3 loop spans 13 amino acids. Germline values: CDR1 MNHNS, CDR2 SASEGT. Trimming stripped 4 bases from V and 4 bases from J, with 8 bases between. The CDR3 DNA sequence: TGTGCCAGCAGTGGGGATAGATACAATGAGCAGTTCTTC. This sequence encodes CASSGDRYNEQFF.

The chain joins TRBV11-2 to TRBJ2-5; 7 bases line up with TRBD2. J gave up 5 bases and V 6 bases, and 6 bases lay outside the gene matches. The CDR3 extends over 13 amino acids. Germline V gives CDR1 SGHAT, CDR2 FQNNGV. The CDR3 coding sequence is TGTGCCAGCAGTACACCCGGGGGGGAGACCCAGTACTTC. Translation: CASSTPGGETQYF.